The sample holds many counts of the clone carrying this T cell receptor (beta chain). Its antigen is as yet unknown. TCRdb fed the reads into MiXCR, producing one record per CDR3 protein. The sample records roughly 570,000 distinct CDR3 sequences, just under 40% being singletons. CDR1 is DFQATT, CDR2 SNEGSKA, per germline (reference sequence). V was shortened by 6 bases and J by 7 bases, with 13 bases between the two germline ends. This CDR3 spans 12 amino acids. The sample originates from a study of T cell repertoires in cytomegalovirus infection. Study-level information: The public TCR beta signatures pointed to both CMV infection and matching HLA type. Study outcomes and limitations: HLA-C-restricted CMV clonotypes gave the most frequent clonotype in two of eight donors. Cumulative frequency (of public TCR beta family members) identified carriers of CMV plus the relevant HLA.

This TCR derives from a human donor in good health (CMV status not recorded). Some clones in this sample may be carry-over from other donors' samples. The sequencing used cultured PBMCs, collected from culture after CMV antigen stimulation. The rearrangement uses TRBV20-1 and TRBJ2-1; D ambiguous. CDR3 sequence (DNA): TGCAGTGCACGACGGCAAAGAAATGAGCAGTTCTTC. It encodes CSARRQRNEQFF.